This T cell receptor (beta chain) was recorded in a study of molecular identifiers for immune sequencing clone quantification. Overall study findings and caveats: Barcodes shared by identical TCR molecules could lead to underestimated sizes of highly expanded clones.

This clonotype was detected many times. Antigen specificity is unknown. The CDR3 is 10 amino acids. Per the germline V gene, CDR1 is MNHEY and CDR2 is SVGEGT. V gave up 8 bases and J gave up 6 bases, with 4 bases separating them. The use of previously described methods and listed TCR primers produced the bulk TCR libraries. TCRdb fed the PCR reads into MiXCR, producing one record per CDR3 protein. The sample yields 490,000 or so distinct CDR3 sequences, approximately 25% seen once. The sequence came from a human donor in good health. Some libraries in this study had Jurkat cell RNA spiked in. J is TRBJ1-4 and V is TRBV6-2 or TRBV6-3; no reliable D call. Sample: naive CD8+ T cells from blood, with Jurkat cell RNA spiked in. The sample's subset: FACS-sorted CD8+CD4-CCR7+CD45RA+ naive T cells. CDR3 sequence reads: CASGYEKLFF. The DNA of the CDR3 is TGTGCCAGCGGGTATGAAAAACTGTTTTTT.